The TCR beta chain under discussion was sequenced for a study of CD8 T cells in ankylosing spondylitis. Broader study findings: Matched ankylosing spondylitis synovial fluid reportedly showed significant enrichment of disease-linked clones. A TCR beta motif of roughly eight highly homologous variants seemed to mark ankylosing spondylitis blood.

As concerns this clonotype: Its target is not known.

MiXCR was run by TCRdb on the 5' RACE reads, yielding one entry per CDR3 protein. The sample includes a few hundred thousand distinct CDR3 sequences, around 20% seen only once; the top ten take 16%. Germline V CDR1 and CDR2: LNHDA, SQIVND (reference sequence). The CDR3 length is 14 residues. V gave up 5 bases and J gave up 2 bases, with 13 bases separating them. This chain connects TRBV19 to TRBJ2-7; perhaps TRBD1 as D (8 bases). Sample: blood, either unsorted or a sorted T cell fraction (not recorded which). This clonotype was obtained from a male donor with ankylosing spondylitis. CDR3 DNA: TGTGCCAGTAGTGGACAGGGAGGGGCCTACGAGCAGTACTTC. Protein product: CASSGQGGAYEQYF.